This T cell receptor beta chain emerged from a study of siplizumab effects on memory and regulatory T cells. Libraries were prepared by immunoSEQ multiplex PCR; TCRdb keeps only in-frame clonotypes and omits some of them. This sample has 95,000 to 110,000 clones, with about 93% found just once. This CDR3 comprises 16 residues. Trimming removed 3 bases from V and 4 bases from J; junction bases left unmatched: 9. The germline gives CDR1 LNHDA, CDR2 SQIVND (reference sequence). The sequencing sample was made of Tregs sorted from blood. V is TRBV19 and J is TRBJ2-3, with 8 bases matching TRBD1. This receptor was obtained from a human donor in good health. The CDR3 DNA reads TGTGCCAGTAGTATTTTAGACAGGGGATGGGCAGATACGCAGTATTTT. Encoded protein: CASSILDRGWADTQYF.